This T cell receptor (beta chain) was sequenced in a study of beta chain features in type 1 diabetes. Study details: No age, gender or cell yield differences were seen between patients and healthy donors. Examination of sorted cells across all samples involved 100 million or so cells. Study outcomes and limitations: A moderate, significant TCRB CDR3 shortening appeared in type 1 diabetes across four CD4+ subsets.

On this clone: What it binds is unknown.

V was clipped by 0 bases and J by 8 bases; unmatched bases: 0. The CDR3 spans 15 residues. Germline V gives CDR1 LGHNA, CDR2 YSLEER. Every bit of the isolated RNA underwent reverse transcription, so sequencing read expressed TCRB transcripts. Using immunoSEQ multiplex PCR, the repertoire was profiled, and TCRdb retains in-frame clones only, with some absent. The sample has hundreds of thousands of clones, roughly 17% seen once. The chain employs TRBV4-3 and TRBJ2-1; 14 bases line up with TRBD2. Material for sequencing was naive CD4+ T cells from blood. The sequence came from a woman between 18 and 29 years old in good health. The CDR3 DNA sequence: TGCGCCAGCAGCCAAGAGGGACTAGCGGGAGATGAGCAGTTCTTC. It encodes CASSQEGLAGDEQFF.